The subject of this entry is one T cell receptor (beta chain). These data come from a study of memory CD4+ T cells and cytomegalovirus serostatus. The CDR3 is 12 amino acids. The germline V gene encodes CDR1 SNHLY and CDR2 FYNNEI. The V end lost 8 bases, the J end lost 4 bases, and 9 bases lay between the germline ends. Single viable CD3+CD4+CD8-CD45RO+ cells were sorted as the memory CD4+ T cells. Serum IgG to CMV pp150, pp28, p38 and p52 defined serostatus. CD4+ T cells were isolated by positive magnetic selection. In the source study's methods: Out-of-frame sequences were removed, leaving about 2.2 million distinct TCRbeta sequences. Sequenced by immunoSEQ multiplex PCR; TCRdb stores in-frame clones only, minus some. V and J calls and clone size are given by that table; D and trimming were obtained from the DNA. Of about 52,000 clones in the sample, approximately 80% were seen once.

The clonotype originates from an adult in good health and CMV-seropositive. The sample taken for sequencing was memory CD4+ T cells from blood. The V gene is TRBV2, the J gene TRBJ1-5; maybe TRBD1 (6 bases). The CDR3 DNA sequence: TGTGCCAGCCGGACAGATAATCAGCCCCAGCATTTT. Protein product: CASRTDNQPQHF.